The 24 T cell receptor beta chains reported below all come from one sample, sequenced in a study of vaccination and CD4 T cells after COVID-19. Specified treatment: roughly 10-day PBMC culture with coronavirus spike peptide pools or control peptides (ViraFEST assay). Pre-COVID-19 pandemic sampling (2011-2018) yielded the unexposed donor's CD4+ T cells. No antigen has been identified for these receptors. Sequencing of the DNA from cultured CD4+ T cells was carried out with the Oncomine TCR Beta short-read assay. TCRdb re-derived calls from the PCR reads in MiXCR, one entry per CDR3 protein. This sample has thousands of distinct CDR3 sequences, with 40% to 55% found just once. Sequences were obtained from CD4+ T cells from blood, cultured in vitro. The receptors were sampled from a human donor in good health.

The V and J genes are TRBV6-1 and TRBJ1-2; no reliable D call. V lost 7 bases to trimming and J lost 3 bases, with 12 bases between them. The germline CDR1 and CDR2 sequences are MNHNS and SASEGT. CDR3 length equals 13 residues. DNA of the CDR3: TGTGCCAGCACCGCGTCAGCAGACTATGGCTACACCTTC. Translated, it gives CASTASADYGYTF.

This sequence joins TRBV7-7 and TRBJ2-7, with D possibly called TRBD1 or TRBD2 (7 bases each). V lost 4 bases and J lost 7, with 11 bases in between. Germline assignment: CDR1 SSHAT and CDR2 FNYEAQ (reference sequence). The CDR3 length is 12 residues. The CDR3 protein is CASSSQGGEQYF. CDR3 nucleotide sequence: TGTGCCAGCAGCTCCCAGGGGGGGGAGCAGTACTTC.

This rearrangement joins TRBV6-2 or TRBV6-3 to TRBJ2-7; no clear D gene. V gave up 8 bases and J gave up 0 bases, with 11 bases separating them. The germline gives CDR1 MNHEY, CDR2 SVGEGT. There are 13 residues in the CDR3. The CDR3: CASSAVSSYEQYF. The CDR3 nucleotides are TGTGCCAGCTCGGCGGTGAGCTCCTACGAGCAGTACTTC.

This clonotype was observed a handful of times. V usage is TRBV6-1 and J usage is TRBJ1-5; no clear D gene. Trimming removed 0 bases from V and 4 bases from J, with 4 bases in between. Germline V gene data show CDR1 as MNHNS and CDR2 as SASEGT. The CDR3 loop spans 13 amino acids. CDR3 sequence reads: CASSEAGNQPQHF. As DNA, the CDR3 is TGTGCCAGCAGTGAAGCGGGTAATCAGCCCCAGCATTTT.

The chain links TRBV11-3 to TRBJ2-1, with unresolved D. Trimming pared 0 bases from V and 2 bases from J, leaving 8 bases between. The length of the CDR3 is 15 residues. Germline assignment: CDR1 SGHNT and CDR2 YENEEA. The CDR3 sequence is CASSLDPQPYNEQFF. DNA for the CDR3: TGTGCCAGCAGCTTAGATCCACAACCCTACAATGAGCAGTTCTTC. Based on the CDR3 plus reference TRBV11-3 and TRBJ2-1, the full variable domain is EAGVVQSPRYKIIEKKQPVAFWCNPISGHNTLYWYLQNLGQGPELLIRYENEEAVDDSQLPKDRFSAERLKGVDSTLKIQPAELGDSAVYLCASSLDPQPYNEQFFGPGTRLTVL.

J is TRBJ1-6 and V is TRBV20-1; D not certain. The CDR3 covers 15 residues. The V gene lost 6 bases and the J gene lost 4 bases, with 16 bases spanning the gap. The germline CDR1 and CDR2 sequences are DFQATT and SNEGSKA (reference sequence). The CDR3 DNA follows: TGCAGTGCCCCTCCAGTCGAAGCTTATAATTCACCCCTCCACTTT. This sequence encodes CSAPPVEAYNSPLHF.

This chain joins TRBV6-1 and TRBJ1-6; weak D call: TRBD1 (6 bases). The CDR3 has 13 residues. V shed 7 bases and J shed 10 bases, with 14 bases lying between them. From germline, CDR1 is MNHNS and CDR2 SASEGT. CDR3 sequence: CASNIRTDSPLHF. The CDR3 coding sequence is TGTGCCAGCAATATAAGGACAGACTCACCCCTCCACTTT.

The chain uses TRBV7-2 and TRBJ1-2; 9 bases map to TRBD1. There are 18 residues in the CDR3. The V and J ends lost 5 bases and 0 bases, in that order; junction bases with no gene match: 13. Germline V gives CDR1 SGHTA, CDR2 FQGNSA. In DNA form, the CDR3 reads TGTGCCAGCAGCATAAGATTGGGACAGGGCACCACTAACTATGGCTACACCTTC. Its protein product is CASSIRLGQGTTNYGYTF.

The chain joins TRBV24-1 to TRBJ2-3; D gene ambiguous. Deletions cut 1 base from V and 6 bases from J, with 7 bases between. CDR1 and CDR2 (germline): KGHDR, SFDVKD. The CDR3 has 13 amino acids. CDR3 DNA: TGTGCCACCAGTGATTTAGGGTTGGATACGCAGTATTTT. Protein product: CATSDLGLDTQYF.

This clonotype turned up a few times. CDR3 coding DNA: TGTGCCAGCAGTTCCGTGGCAGGGGCAAATCAGCCCCAGCATTTT. Amino acids: CASSSVAGANQPQHF. The rearrangement joins TRBV6-2 or TRBV6-3 to TRBJ1-5; TRBD1 might be the D (6 bases). V lost 4 bases, J lost 4 bases, and 14 bases lay in between. CDR1 and CDR2 (germline): MNHEY, SVGEGT. CDR3 size: 15 residues.

The rearrangement links TRBV5-1 to TRBJ1-1; D may be TRBD1 (5 bases). The CDR3 runs 16 residues. Between the trimmed V and J ends, which lost 4 bases and 3 bases, there was a span of 19 bases. Germline CDR1 and CDR2: SGHRS and YFSETQ. CDR3 protein: CASSRSIRGSDTEAFF. CDR3 DNA: TGCGCCAGCAGCCGGTCGATTCGGGGGTCCGACACTGAAGCTTTCTTT.

In this sample, this clonotype turned up a few times. The chain employs TRBV6-2 or TRBV6-3 and TRBJ1-1; no clear D gene. Germline V lookup: CDR1 MNHEY, CDR2 SVGEGT. Trimming took 6 bases from V and 3 from J, leaving 14 bases between them. CDR3 size: 14 residues. CDR3 nucleotide sequence: TGTGCCAGCAGCCACCGGAGAAGGTACACTGAAGCTTTCTTT. Translation gives CASSHRRRYTEAFF.

This chain uses TRBV4-3 with TRBJ1-5; D is uncertain. The germline gives CDR1 LGHNA, CDR2 YSLEER. V lost 0 bases and J 6 bases, leaving 9 bases between the germline ends. This CDR3 has 14 residues. As DNA, the CDR3 is TGCGCCAGCAGCCAAGATGTAGGGATTCAGCCCCAGCATTTT. Residues: CASSQDVGIQPQHF.

CDR3 residues: CASTPTSGGPSSYNEQFF. The CDR3 DNA is TGTGCCAGTACCCCGACTAGCGGGGGACCGAGCTCCTACAATGAGCAGTTCTTC. V and J are TRBV19 and TRBJ2-1, with 12 bases lining up with TRBD2. J was trimmed by 0 bases and V by 7 bases; bases with no gene match: 10. CDR1 and CDR2 (germline): LNHDA, SQIVND (reference sequence). The CDR3 runs 18 residues. The full variable domain, completed using reference TRBV19 and TRBJ2-1, is DGGITQSPKYLFRKEGQNVTLSCEQNLNHDAMYWYRQDPGQGLRLIYYSQIVNDFQKGDIAEGYSVSREKKESFPLTVTSAQKNPTAFYLCASTPTSGGPSSYNEQFFGPGTRLTVL.

In this sample, this clonotype turned up a few times. The chain combines TRBV2 with TRBJ2-5; 9 bases map to TRBD2. V was pared by 6 bases and J by 4 bases, with 0 bases of the junction left unmatched. The CDR3 has 12 amino acids. Germline values: CDR1 SNHLY, CDR2 FYNNEI. CDR3 nucleotide sequence: TGTGCCAGCAGACTAGCGGGAGAGACCCAGTACTTC. Protein sequence: CASRLAGETQYF.

The chain recombines TRBV2 with TRBJ2-5, with a possible D match to TRBD1 (6 bases). The CDR3 contains 14 residues. CDR1 is SNHLY, CDR2 FYNNEI, per germline. Trimming removed 2 bases at V and 6 bases at J, with 13 bases between. CDR3 sequence: CASSENTGPKTQYF. As DNA, the CDR3 is TGTGCCAGCAGTGAAAATACAGGGCCGAAGACCCAGTACTTC.

The rearrangement uses TRBV12-3 or TRBV12-4 and TRBJ1-1; D is unclear. This CDR3 is built from 13 residues. The V gene lost 11 bases and the J gene lost 1 base, with 14 bases spanning the gap. The CDR3 DNA sequence: TGTGCCCTGACACGCAGATCGAACACTGAAGCTTTCTTT. Protein: CALTRRSNTEAFF.

The chain links TRBV4-3 to TRBJ2-7; D is unresolved. The length of the CDR3 is 14 residues. The germline CDR1 and CDR2 sequences are LGHNA and YSLEER. Deletions cut 4 bases from V and 3 bases from J, with 13 bases between. The DNA for the CDR3 is TGCGCCAGCAGCCCCTCATTGACAAACTACGAGCAGTACTTC. It yields the protein CASSPSLTNYEQYF.

This rearrangement joins TRBV2 to TRBJ2-2; D is ambiguous. The CDR3 extends over 11 amino acids. Germline V gene sequence: CDR1 SNHLY, CDR2 FYNNEI. The ends were cut back, 9 bases at V and 4 bases at J, with 6 bases in the middle. The CDR3, as DNA: TGTGCCAGTGGGATCACCGGGGAGCTGTTTTTT. It codes for CASGITGELFF.

DNA of the CDR3: TGTGCCAGTAGTATAGATACCCCAGGGGGTGAAGCTTTCTTT. Amino acids: CASSIDTPGGEAFF. This sequence joins TRBV19 and TRBJ1-1; TRBD1 matches 7 bases. The CDR3 contains 14 residues. Germline V gives CDR1 LNHDA, CDR2 SQIVND (reference sequence). Losses at the gene ends were 0 bases for V and 7 bases for J; bases not matched to a gene: 5.

The sample holds a few counts of this clonotype. The genes are TRBV7-2 and TRBJ1-5; D ambiguous. Germline lookup yields CDR1 SGHTA and CDR2 FQGNSA. This CDR3 is 12 amino acids long. Trimming removed 7 bases at V and 7 bases at J, with 11 bases between. The CDR3 DNA sequence: TGTGCCAGCACCCTCCCTCCACAGCCCCAGCATTTT. It translates to CASTLPPQPQHF. The complete variable domain, with remaining parts taken from reference TRBV7-2 and TRBJ1-5, reads GAGVSQSPSNKVTEKGKDVELRCDPISGHTALYWYRQSLGQGLEFLIYFQGNSAPDKSGLPSDRFSAERTGGSVSTLTIQRTQQEDSAVYLCASTLPPQPQHFGDGTRLSIL.

This clonotype occurred a few times. The chain combines TRBV6-5 with TRBJ1-1; no reliable D call. The CDR3 sequence is 14 residues long. Germline CDR1 and CDR2: MNHEY and SVGAGI. The ends were cut back, 0 bases at V and 6 bases at J, with 11 bases in the middle. CDR3 bases: TGTGCCAGCAGTTACTCCAACTCGGGGTCTGAAGCTTTCTTT. This translates into CASSYSNSGSEAFF.

Concerning this clonotype: A read error may be the cause here, since a much bigger clone is one base away. The gene calls are TRBV18 and TRBJ1-2, with D possibly matching TRBD1 (5 bases). The CDR3 sequence is 13 residues long. Germline CDR1 KGHSH, CDR2 LQKENI. DNA of the CDR3: TGTGCCAACTCACCAGAAGGGGCCTATGGCTACACCTTC. It yields the protein CANSPEGAYGYTF.

This clonotype was found a few times. V usage is TRBV6-2 or TRBV6-3 and J usage is TRBJ1-3; a weak D match, TRBD1 (5 bases). Germline CDR1 and CDR2: MNHEY and SVGEGT. Trimming took 4 bases from V and 0 from J, leaving 7 bases between them. The CDR3 length is 14 residues. The CDR3 spells CASSFDSSGNTIYF. The CDR3 DNA follows: TGTGCCAGCAGTTTCGACAGCTCTGGAAACACCATATATTTT.